This T cell receptor beta chain emerged from a study of T cells in narcolepsy. Study in general: Donors had narcolepsy type 1 or type 2, or were healthy controls. Study-level results: Autoreactive clonotypes reportedly recurred in blood of same and different patients, not controls. Same-patient CSF and blood CD4+ T cell clonotypes included HCRT-specific and TRIB2-specific autoreactive ones. In some patient and control memory CD4+ samples, autoreactive clones were absent.

Of note for this clone: The antigen is unknown.

Profiling relied on immunoSEQ multiplex PCR, and the TCRdb table lists in-frame clones only, not all of them. Among 25,000 to 35,000 clones listed, 70% to 90% were seen once. The CDR3 loop spans 15 amino acids. Trimming cost V 0 bases and J 2 bases, with 10 bases left between them. Germline values: CDR1 SGHDT, CDR2 YYEEEE. This chain uses TRBV5-6 with TRBJ2-3; a weak D match, TRBD1 (5 bases). This clonotype was sampled from a human donor in good health. Sequenced sample: memory (CD45RA-) CD4+ T cells from blood. The CDR3 is CASSLVAGHTDTQYF. CDR3 sequence (DNA): TGTGCCAGCAGCTTGGTTGCAGGACACACAGATACGCAGTATTTT.